What follows are 12 T cell receptor beta chains derived from one specimen sequenced in a study of blood T cell repertoires in COVID-19. The data were produced by immunoSEQ multiplex PCR, yet TCRdb's version contains in-frame clones alone and is incomplete. The sample contains hundreds of thousands of clones, over 75% of which appear only once. Input material: peripheral blood. All receptors derive from a man younger than 35 with active or convalescent COVID-19.

The genes are TRBV7-2 and TRBJ2-3; TRBD2 is a possible D gene (5 bases). This CDR3 has 14 amino acids. Germline V gives CDR1 SGHTA, CDR2 FQGNSA. V was trimmed by 8 bases and J by 2 bases, leaving 14 bases between them. In DNA form, the CDR3 reads TGTGCCAGCCGGCCCAGGACTGACACAGATACGCAGTATTTT. This sequence encodes CASRPRTDTDTQYF.

The gene calls are TRBV11-2 and TRBJ1-2, with D possibly matching TRBD1 (6 bases). This CDR3 has 16 amino acids. The V and J ends lost 6 bases and 8 bases respectively, with 25 bases between them. Per germline, CDR1 SGHAT and CDR2 FQNNGV. CDR3 in amino acids: CASRGINRDRGGGYTF. In DNA form, the CDR3 reads TGTGCCAGCAGGGGAATAAACAGGGACCGAGGCGGCGGCTACACCTTC.

This chain joins TRBV4-3 and TRBJ1-1, with D uncertain. CDR1 is LGHNA and CDR2 is YSLEER in the germline V gene. The CDR3 sequence is 17 residues long. V was clipped by 0 bases and J by 4 bases, with 18 bases between them. CDR3: CASSQDNPGLSTTEAFF. The CDR3 DNA sequence: TGCGCCAGCAGCCAAGATAATCCCGGACTCTCGACCACTGAAGCTTTCTTT.

V gene TRBV5-6 combines with J gene TRBJ1-6; D may be TRBD1 (5 bases). Between the trimmed V and J ends, which lost 0 bases and 13 bases, there was a span of 14 bases. Germline CDR1 and CDR2: SGHDT and YYEEEE. The CDR3 spans 14 residues. CDR3 sequence: CASSLAGPRGPLHF. The CDR3 DNA is TGTGCCAGCAGCTTGGCTGGTCCACGGGGGCCCCTCCACTTT.

The gene calls are TRBV11-3 and TRBJ1-5; D not certain. The CDR3 has 15 amino acids. CDR1 is SGHNT, CDR2 YENEEA, per germline. The V gene lost 4 bases and the J gene lost 2 bases, with 12 bases spanning the gap. The CDR3 region is CASSCPSSRNQPQHF. In nucleotides, the CDR3 is TGTGCCAGCAGCTGCCCCTCAAGCCGCAATCAGCCCCAGCATTTT.

V usage is TRBV6-2 or TRBV6-3 and J usage is TRBJ1-5; TRBD1 matches 12 bases. Germline V CDR1 and CDR2: MNHEY, SVGEGT. J gave up 2 bases and V 5 bases, and 7 bases lay outside the gene matches. CDR3 length equals 17 residues. Here the CDR3 reads CASSGTGGARGNQPQHF. The CDR3 nucleotides read TGTGCCAGCAGTGGGACAGGGGGCGCGAGGGGCAATCAGCCCCAGCATTTT.

The rearrangement links TRBV5-6 to TRBJ2-7; the D gene is possibly TRBD2 (6 bases). The CDR3 sequence is 15 residues long. Trimming cost V 3 bases and J 0 bases, with 13 bases left between them. Germline CDR1 reads SGHDT; CDR2 reads YYEEEE. The CDR3 nucleotides read TGTGCCAGCAGCTACGGGACTGCCAGCTCCTACGAGCAGTACTTC. Its protein product is CASSYGTASSYEQYF.

The CDR3 coding sequence is TGTGCCAGCAGCTCTAGGGGGGGCAACACTGAAGCTTTCTTT. Residues: CASSSRGGNTEAFF. The gene calls are TRBV14 and TRBJ1-1; D is perhaps TRBD1 (6 bases). Trimming removed 5 bases from V and 2 bases from J, with 12 bases in between. CDR1 is SGHDN and CDR2 is FVKESK in the germline V gene. This CDR3 is 14 amino acids long.

The V call is TRBV18, the J call TRBJ2-2; D is uncertain. The CDR3 has 14 amino acids. With 3 bases removed from V and 6 bases from J, the gap between germline ends came to 11 bases. Germline V gene data show CDR1 as KGHSH and CDR2 as LQKENI. CDR3 protein: CASSPDSHAGELFF. CDR3 nucleotides: TGTGCCAGCTCACCTGACTCCCACGCCGGGGAGCTGTTTTTT.

This chain joins TRBV9 and TRBJ2-5; a possible D gene is TRBD1 (6 bases). V lost 7 bases, J lost 4 bases, and 11 bases lay in between. This CDR3 contains 12 residues. Looked up from germline, CDR1 is SGDLS and CDR2 is YYNGEE. CDR3 sequence: CASGDRRETQYF. CDR3 coding DNA: TGTGCCAGCGGTGACAGGAGAGAGACCCAGTACTTC.

This chain uses TRBV9 with TRBJ1-3; 9 positions agree with TRBD1. V was clipped by 1 base and J by 1 base; unmatched bases: 3. The germline V gene encodes CDR1 SGDLS and CDR2 YYNGEE. The CDR3 consists of 16 residues. CDR3 amino acids: CASSVTGGGSGNTIYF. CDR3 in DNA: TGTGCCAGCAGCGTAACAGGGGGCGGTTCTGGAAACACCATATATTTT.

This chain joins TRBV12-3 or TRBV12-4 and TRBJ1-2; D might be TRBD1 (6 bases). Trimming pared 4 bases from V and 8 bases from J, leaving 14 bases between. The CDR3 has 13 residues. CDR3 in DNA: TGTGCCAGCAGTTCGGGGGGCCCAAAAGGCTACACCTTC. Translating gives CASSSGGPKGYTF.